This T cell receptor (beta chain) is drawn from a study of blood T cell repertoires in COVID-19. The table came from immunoSEQ multiplex PCR; TCRdb's copy has only in-frame clones and leaves some out. The data show 55,000 to 65,000 clones, around 80% seen once. This CDR3 region has 15 residues. CDR1 and CDR2 (germline): SGHAT, FQNNGV. Trimming took off 0 bases at V and 4 bases at J, with 12 bases between the two ends. The chain joins TRBV11-2 to TRBJ1-1; D not resolved. The sequenced material came from peripheral blood. The sequence derives from a woman in her sixties or seventies with acute or convalescent COVID-19. The CDR3 DNA is TGTGCCAGCAGCTTAGAACCGGGATCCGCCACTGAAGCTTTCTTT. This sequence encodes CASSLEPGSATEAFF.